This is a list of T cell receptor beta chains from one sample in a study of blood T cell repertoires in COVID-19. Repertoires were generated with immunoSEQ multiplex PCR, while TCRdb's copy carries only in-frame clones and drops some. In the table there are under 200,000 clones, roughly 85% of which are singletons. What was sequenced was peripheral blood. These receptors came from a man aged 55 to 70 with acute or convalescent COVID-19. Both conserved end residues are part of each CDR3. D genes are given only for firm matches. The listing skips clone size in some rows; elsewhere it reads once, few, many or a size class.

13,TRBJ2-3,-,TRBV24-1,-,TGTGCCACCGGCCGACAGGGCACAGATACGCAGTATTTT,CATGRQGTDTQYF
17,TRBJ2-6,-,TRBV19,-,TGTGCCAGTAGTATATGGACTCTGAGCTCTGGGGCCAACGTCCTGACTTTC,CASSIWTLSSGANVLTF
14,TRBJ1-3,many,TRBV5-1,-,TGCGCCAGCAGCTTGGCAGGTTATGGAAACACCATATATTTT,CASSLAGYGNTIYF
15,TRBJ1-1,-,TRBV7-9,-,TGTGCCAGCAGCCCCCATAGGGACATGAACACTGAAGCTTTCTTT,CASSPHRDMNTEAFF
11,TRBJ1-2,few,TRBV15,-,TGTGCCACCAGTAAGGGAGTAGGCTACACCTTC,CATSKGVGYTF
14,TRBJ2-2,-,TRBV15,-,TGTGCCACCAGCAGAGGAGGTCCCACCGGGGAGCTGTTTTTT,CATSRGGPTGELFF
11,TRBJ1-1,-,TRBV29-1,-,TGCAGCGTTCGGGAGAACACTGAAGCTTTCTTT,CSVRENTEAFF
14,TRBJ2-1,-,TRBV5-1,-,TGCGCCAGCAGCTTAAGACTAGACGGCAATGAGCAGTTCTTC,CASSLRLDGNEQFF
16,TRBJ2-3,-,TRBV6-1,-,TGTGCCAGCAGTGTGGGGGGGGCGGGTAGAACAGATACGCAGTATTTT,CASSVGGAGRTDTQYF
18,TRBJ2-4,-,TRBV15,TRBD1,TGTGCCACCAGGGAACGGACAGGGAGCACTCTAGCCAAAAACATTCAGTACTTC,CATRERTGSTLAKNIQYF
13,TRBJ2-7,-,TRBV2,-,TGTGCCAGCAGTGTCGCGTATCCCTACGAGCAGTACTTC,CASSVAYPYEQYF
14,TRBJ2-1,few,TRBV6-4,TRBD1,TGTGCCAGCAGTCGACAGGGGGGATCGGATGAGCAGTTCTTC,CASSRQGGSDEQFF
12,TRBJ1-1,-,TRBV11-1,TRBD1,TGTGCCAGCAGCCCTACAGGGGGCAACGCTTTCTTT,CASSPTGGNAFF
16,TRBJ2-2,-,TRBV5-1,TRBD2,TGCGCCAGCACCCGGGGACTAGCGGGAGTTACCGGGGAGCTGTTTTTT,CASTRGLAGVTGELFF
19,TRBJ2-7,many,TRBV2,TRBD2,TGTGCCAGCAGTGAGGACCCCTCGACTAGCGGGTCGGGGGGTTACGAGCAGTACTTC,CASSEDPSTSGSGGYEQYF
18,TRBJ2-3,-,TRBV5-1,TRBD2,TGCGCCAGCAGCTTCGGTCCTAGCGGGAGGGCATTCTCAGATACGCAGTATTTT,CASSFGPSGRAFSDTQYF
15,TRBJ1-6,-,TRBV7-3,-,TGTGCCAGCAGCCTCCGGGAGAGGGGATTTTCACCCCTCCACTTT,CASSLRERGFSPLHF
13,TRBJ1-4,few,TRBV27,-,TGTGCCAGCAGCCCGGCGGGTCAAGAAAAACTGTTTTTT,CASSPAGQEKLFF
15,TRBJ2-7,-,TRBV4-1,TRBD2,TGCGCCAGCAGCCGAGGACTAGCGGGACTCTACGAGCAGTACTTC,CASSRGLAGLYEQYF
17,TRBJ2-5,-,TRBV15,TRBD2,TGTGCCACCAGCAGAGGGGGGACTAGCGCGGTCCAAGAGACCCAGTACTTC,CATSRGGTSAVQETQYF
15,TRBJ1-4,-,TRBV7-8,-,TGTGCCAGCAGCTTAGCACGCCAGGGATATGAAAAACTGTTTTTT,CASSLARQGYEKLFF
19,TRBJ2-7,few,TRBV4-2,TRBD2,TGTGCCAGCAGCCAACCCCGGGGGACTAGCGTATCGTTGGTCCACGAGCAGTACTTC,CASSQPRGTSVSLVHEQYF
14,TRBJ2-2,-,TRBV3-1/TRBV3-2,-,TGTGCCAGCAGCCCCCGAGGGCCCACCGGGGAGCTGTTTTTT,CASSPRGPTGELFF
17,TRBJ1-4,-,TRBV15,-,TGTGCCACCAGCGCGCAGGGGCTTTTGTTAACTAATGAAAAACTGTTTTTT,CATSAQGLLLTNEKLFF
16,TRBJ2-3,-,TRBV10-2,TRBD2,TGCGCCAGCAGCCAAAGACTAGCGGGAGGTGGGGATACGCAGTATTTT,CASSQRLAGGGDTQYF
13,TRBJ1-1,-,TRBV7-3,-,TGTGCCAGCAGCCCCGCGGGCGCCCGGGTAGCTTTCTTT,CASSPAGARVAFF
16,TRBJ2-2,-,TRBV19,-,TGTGCCAGTAGTATCGCCGGGACAATGAACACCGGGGAGCTGTTTTTT,CASSIAGTMNTGELFF
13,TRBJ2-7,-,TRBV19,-,TGTGCCAGTAGTCAAGCCAGGGGTCGCGAGCAGTACTTC,CASSQARGREQYF
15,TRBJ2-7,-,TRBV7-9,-,TGTGCCAGCAGCTCTCCGAGCAGGGACACCTACGAGCAGTACTTC,CASSSPSRDTYEQYF
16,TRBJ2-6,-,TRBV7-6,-,TGTGCCAGCAGCCCCGTTGGGGGGTCTGGGGCCAACGTCCTGACTTTC,CASSPVGGSGANVLTF
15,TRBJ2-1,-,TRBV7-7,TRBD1,TGTGCCAGCAGCCAAGGACAGGGCCACTACAATGAGCAGTTCTTC,CASSQGQGHYNEQFF
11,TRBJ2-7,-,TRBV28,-,TGTGCCAGCAGCCCGAGGAACGAGCAGTACTTC,CASSPRNEQYF
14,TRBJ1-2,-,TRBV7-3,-,TGTGCCAGCAGCCCCTCGGGGGGCTACTATGGCTACACCTTC,CASSPSGGYYGYTF
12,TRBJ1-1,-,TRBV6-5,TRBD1,TGTGCCAGCAGAAAGCCTCCAGGGGGCGCTTTCTTT,CASRKPPGGAFF
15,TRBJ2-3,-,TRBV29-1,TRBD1,TGCAGCGTCGTTCCAGGGGGATTTAGCACAGATACGCAGTATTTT,CSVVPGGFSTDTQYF
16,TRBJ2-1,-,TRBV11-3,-,TGTGCCAGCAGCCCCCTGTCGGGAGTTATACACAATGAGCAGTTCTTC,CASSPLSGVIHNEQFF
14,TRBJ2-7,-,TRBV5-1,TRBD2,TGCGCCAGCAGCTTACTAGCGGGAGAAAACGAGCAGTACTTC,CASSLLAGENEQYF
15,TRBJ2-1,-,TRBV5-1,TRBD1,TGCGCCAGCAGCTCCTCGGGACAGGGGGACAATGAGCAGTTCTTC,CASSSSGQGDNEQFF
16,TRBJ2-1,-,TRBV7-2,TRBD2,TGTGCCAGCAGCCCGAGCCCCAGCGGGAAGTACAATGAGCAGTTCTTC,CASSPSPSGKYNEQFF
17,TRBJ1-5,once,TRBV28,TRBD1,TGTGCCAGCAGTTCACCCCGGCAGGGGGGAAGCAATCAGCCCCAGCATTTT,CASSSPRQGGSNQPQHF
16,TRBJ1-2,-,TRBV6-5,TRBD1,TGTGCCAGCAGTTGGGGGACAGGGCTGATTGAGAATGGCTACACCTTC,CASSWGTGLIENGYTF
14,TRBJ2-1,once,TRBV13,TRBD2,TGTGCCAGCAGCCGGGAGGACCTCTACAATGAGCAGTTCTTC,CASSREDLYNEQFF
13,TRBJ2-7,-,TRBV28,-,TGTGCCAGCAGTTTCGTTCGGAGTGGCGAGCAGTACTTC,CASSFVRSGEQYF
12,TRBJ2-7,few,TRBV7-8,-,TGTGCCAGCAGCCTATCGAGGGACGAGCAGTACTTC,CASSLSRDEQYF
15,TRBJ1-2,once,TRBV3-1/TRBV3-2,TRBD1,TGTGCCAGCAGCCACGTTGGGGACAGCAACTATGGCTACACCTTC,CASSHVGDSNYGYTF